The present TCR beta chain was sequenced within a study of regulatory T cells in long-lasting Graves disease. This clonotype was detected only a few times. Its antigen remains unidentified. Sequencing libraries for TCR beta were prepared with iRepertoire HTBI primers and Arm-PCR of CDR3 regions. TCRdb re-derived calls from the multiplex PCR reads in MiXCR, one entry per CDR3 protein. The sample includes roughly 380,000 distinct CDR3 sequences, approximately 15% of them seen just once. Study-wide findings and caveats: Favoring TRBV28, TRBJ1-2 and TRBJ2-5 was a feature seen in persistent disease.

Time point defined: newly diagnosed GD, antithyroid drugs for less than 3 months. Generation of the TCR library employed RNA extracted from PBMCs. V dropped 1 base and J dropped 8 bases, with 11 bases sitting between them. Germline CDR1 is MGHRA and CDR2 is YSYEKL. This CDR3 comprises 14 residues. These data also featured in a second study, about T cells in Graves' hyperthyroidism and ophthalmopathy.

The chain links TRBV4-1 to TRBJ1-4; D not certain. The source material was peripheral blood mononuclear cells (PBMCs), sampled at new diagnosis, from a patient treated with antithyroid drugs. The TCR comes from a man aged 35 to 55 with Graves disease. The CDR3 nucleotides read TGCGCCAGCAGCCAAGCTGGGGTTGGGGAAAAACTGTTTTTT. Translating it yields CASSQAGVGEKLFF.